This TCR beta chain is from a study of T cells in narcolepsy. Study outcomes and limitations: Same-patient CSF and blood CD4+ T cell clonotypes included HCRT-specific and TRIB2-specific autoreactive ones. Blood of same and different patients, but not healthy controls, reportedly held recurring autoreactive clonotypes.

In germline, CDR1 is PRHDT, CDR2 FYEKMQ (reference sequence). CDR3 length equals 13 residues. V lost 5 bases, J lost 1 base, and 1 base stayed unmatched. Worth noting for this clone: The antigen remains unidentified.

Profiled with immunoSEQ multiplex PCR; TCRdb holds only in-frame clones, not every one. The data show roughly 38,000 clones, over 75% seen once. The rearrangement uses TRBV13 and TRBJ1-1; 7 nucleotides agree with TRBD1. The specimen was CD45RA- memory CD4+ T cells from PBMCs. The sequence came from a human donor with narcolepsy. CDR3 residues: CASSQGENTEAFF. The CDR3 coding sequence is TGTGCCAGCAGCCAGGGGGAGAACACTGAAGCTTTCTTT.